Given below is one T cell receptor beta chain in context. Grouping used clinical history reported by participants in a survey and questionnaire. Original analysis: Counts of nucleated cells, estimated from reference gene primer amplification, were obtained. The assay was immunoSEQ multiplex PCR, and TCRdb's table has in-frame clones only and misses some. The V and J calls and clone size were taken over from that table, and D and trimming were inferred from the DNA. Of 200,000 to 300,000 clones in the sample, around 88% are singletons; the top ten hold about 1.2%. The source of the sample is a study of blood T cell repertoires in COVID-19. Turning to the study itself: COVID-19 samples, acute and convalescent, were from the United States, Italy and Spain. Nucleic acid was either cDNA or gDNA, and it came from T cells, B-cell-depleted T cells, or PBMCs.

CDR1 is SGHDT and CDR2 is YYEEEE in the germline V gene. J lost 8 bases, V lost 0 bases, and 7 bases had no gene match. CDR3 length: 14 residues. The clonotype was recovered from a woman in her thirties or forties with acute COVID-19. J is TRBJ1-2 and V is TRBV5-6; the match to TRBD1 covers 7 bases. Sequenced: PBMCs or T cells enriched from blood (not recorded which). DNA for the CDR3: TGTGCCAGCAGCTTGGGACAGGGTACTAGCGGCTACACCTTC. This sequence encodes CASSLGQGTSGYTF. The complete variable domain, with remaining parts taken from reference TRBV5-6 and TRBJ1-2, reads DAGVTQSPTHLIKTRGQQVTLRCSPKSGHDTVSWYQQALGQGPQFIFQYYEEEERQRGNFPDRFSGHQFPNYSSELNVNALLLGDSALYLCASSLGQGTSGYTFGSGTRLTVV.